This entry is about one TCR beta chain. Its antigen is still unknown. This entry belongs to a study of shared clonotypes between healthy human individuals. Each replicate PCR on the sorted subsets used roughly 190 ng DNA (around 31,000 T cell genomes). Produced via immunoSEQ multiplex PCR; TCRdb's table is partial and in-frame only. Of some 980,000 clones listed, over 75% are singletons. Study-level findings and limits: The rarefaction results pointed to incomplete sorted-subset sequencing despite large depth.

The CDR3 is 17 residues long. Germline V gives CDR1 MNHNS, CDR2 SASEGT. Trimming pared 2 bases from V and 4 bases from J, leaving 21 bases between. Source material: memory CD4+ T cells sorted from blood. Subset here: CD45RA-negative fraction. The chain has TRBV6-1 and TRBJ2-7; D may correspond to TRBD1 or TRBD2 (5 bases each). The origin of this receptor is a man younger than 35 in good health. CDR3 nucleotide sequence: TGTGCCAGCAGTGAAAACCCGTGGGGGAGTAAAGGGTACGAGCAGTACTTC. Translated: CASSENPWGSKGYEQYF.